The clone carrying this T cell receptor beta chain showed up many times. The antigen is undetermined. Quantitative 5'-RACE with molecular barcodes was used to make the TCR beta libraries. TCRdb re-analysed the 5' RACE reads in MiXCR, keeping a single row per CDR3 protein. The sample carries 84,000 or so distinct CDR3 sequences, about 27% recorded once. This record belongs to a study of CD8 T cells in ankylosing spondylitis. Notes on the study in general: Past research had described some motif variants in reactive arthritis synovial fluid and blood. Clones linked to the disease showed a CD8+ phenotype. They occurred at relatively low frequencies in peripheral blood.

Trimming shortened V by 4 bases and J by 0 bases, and 7 bases separated the two germline ends. The CDR3 is made up of 14 amino acids. Germline V gene lookup returns CDR1 SQVTM and CDR2 ANQGSEA. The sequence was obtained from a male donor with ankylosing spondylitis or in good health (not recorded which). Sequencing was performed on blood, either unsorted or a sorted T cell fraction (not recorded which). The V call is TRBV29-1, the J call TRBJ2-6, with D possibly TRBD2 on 6 matching bases. This chain's CDR3 is CSVVEGSGANVLTF. In DNA form, the CDR3 reads TGCAGCGTTGTGGAGGGCTCTGGGGCCAACGTCCTGACTTTC.